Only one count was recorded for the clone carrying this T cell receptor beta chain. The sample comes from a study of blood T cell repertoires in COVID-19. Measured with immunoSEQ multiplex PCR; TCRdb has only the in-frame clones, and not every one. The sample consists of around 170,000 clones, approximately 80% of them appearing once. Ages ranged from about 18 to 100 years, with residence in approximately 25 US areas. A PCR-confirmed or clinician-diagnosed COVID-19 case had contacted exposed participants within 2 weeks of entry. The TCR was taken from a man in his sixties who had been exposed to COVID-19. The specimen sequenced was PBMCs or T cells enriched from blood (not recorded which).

This CDR3 reads CATSDPSWQGANYGYTF. CDR3 DNA: TGTGCCACCAGTGATCCCAGTTGGCAGGGGGCAAACTATGGCTACACCTTC. The chain combines TRBV24-1 with TRBJ1-2, with 8 bases fitting TRBD1. Germline CDR1 is KGHDR and CDR2 is SFDVKD. Trimming took 3 bases from V and 2 from J; bases not matched to a gene: 10. The CDR3 is made up of 17 amino acids.